This T cell receptor (beta chain) emerged from a study of cytomegalovirus exposure and HLA in healthy donors. Method: immunoSEQ multiplex PCR; TCRdb's copy keeps in-frame clones and lacks some. The sample consists of some 190,000 clones, approximately 86% of them appearing once. The CDR3 length is 16 residues. V lost 5 bases, J lost 2 bases, and 10 bases stayed unmatched. Germline V gene data show CDR1 as SQVTM and CDR2 as ANQGSEA. The receptor was isolated from a man aged 25 to 45 in good health and CMV-seropositive. Sequenced input: PBMCs. The rearrangement joins TRBV29-1 to TRBJ2-1; 9 bases agree with TRBD2. The CDR3 sequence is CSVRGGRARPYNEQFF. The DNA for the CDR3 is TGCAGCGTTCGCGGCGGGAGGGCCCGACCCTACAATGAGCAGTTCTTC.